Given below is one T cell receptor (beta chain) in context. The germline CDR1 and CDR2 sequences are SGHRS and YFSETQ. CDR3 length equals 17 residues. Germline trimming cut 2 bases from V and 4 bases from J; bases unmatched to any gene: 10. Depths of 1 in 200,000 to 1 in 1 million T cells were the sequencing target. Clones were read by immunoSEQ multiplex PCR, and TCRdb kept only the in-frame ones, dropping some. The table lists around 150,000 clones, about 80% of them singletons, with under 2.5% in the top ten. The data were obtained in a study of cytotoxic CD8 clonotypes in ibrutinib-treated CLL. As for the study in general: Recorded responses included about 25 partial and 2 complete; following median approximately 68 months, roughly 15 stayed remitted and roughly twelve progressed.

V is TRBV5-1 and J is TRBJ1-5, with 9 bases identical to TRBD1. Sequencing was performed on PBMCs, taken after 12 months of ibrutinib treatment. This clonotype originated in a human donor with chronic lymphocytic leukemia. The CDR3 DNA sequence: TGCGCCAGCAGCTTAGGATACGACAGGGGGGAAAATCAGCCCCAGCATTTT. Protein product: CASSLGYDRGENQPQHF.